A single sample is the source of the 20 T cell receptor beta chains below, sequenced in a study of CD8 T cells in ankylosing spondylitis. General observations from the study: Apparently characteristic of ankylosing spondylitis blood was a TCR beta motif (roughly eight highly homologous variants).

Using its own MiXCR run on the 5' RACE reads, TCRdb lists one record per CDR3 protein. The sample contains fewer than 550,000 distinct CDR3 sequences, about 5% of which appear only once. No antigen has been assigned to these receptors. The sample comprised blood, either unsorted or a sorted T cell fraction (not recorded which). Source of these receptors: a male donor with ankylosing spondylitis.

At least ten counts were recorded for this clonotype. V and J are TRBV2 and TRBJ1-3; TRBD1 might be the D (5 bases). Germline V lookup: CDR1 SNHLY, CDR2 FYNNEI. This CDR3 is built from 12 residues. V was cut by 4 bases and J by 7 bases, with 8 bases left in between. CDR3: CASSGQLNTIYF. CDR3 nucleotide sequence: TGTGCCAGCAGTGGACAGTTGAACACCATATATTTT.

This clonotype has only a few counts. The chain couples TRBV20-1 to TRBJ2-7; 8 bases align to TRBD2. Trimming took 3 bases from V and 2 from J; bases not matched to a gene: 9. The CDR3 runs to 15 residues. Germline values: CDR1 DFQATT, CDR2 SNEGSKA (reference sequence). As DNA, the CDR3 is TGCAGTGCTAGGGTCCGGGGGGGGGCTCCCTACGAGCAGTACTTC. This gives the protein CSARVRGGAPYEQYF.

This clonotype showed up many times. The DNA of the CDR3 is TGTGCCAGCAGATGGACAGGGGAGGCCGGCGAGCAGTACTTC. It encodes CASRWTGEAGEQYF. The gene calls are TRBV28 and TRBJ2-7, with 9 nucleotides matching TRBD1. The CDR3 runs to 14 residues. V lost 6 bases, J lost 6 bases, and 9 bases stayed unmatched. Looked up from germline, CDR1 is MDHEN and CDR2 is SYDVKM. The full variable domain, its missing parts supplied by reference TRBV28 and TRBJ2-7, is DVKVTQSSRYLVKRTGEKVFLECVQDMDHENMFWYRQDPGLGLRLIYFSYDVKMKEKGDIPEGYSVSREKKERFSLILESASTNQTSMYLCASRWTGEAGEQYFGPGTRLTVT.

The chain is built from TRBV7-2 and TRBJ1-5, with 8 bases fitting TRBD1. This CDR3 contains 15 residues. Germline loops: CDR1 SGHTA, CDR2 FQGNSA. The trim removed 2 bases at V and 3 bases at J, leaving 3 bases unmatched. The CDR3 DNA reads TGTGCCAGCAGCTTAACGGGACAGGACAATCAGCCCCAGCATTTT. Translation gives CASSLTGQDNQPQHF.

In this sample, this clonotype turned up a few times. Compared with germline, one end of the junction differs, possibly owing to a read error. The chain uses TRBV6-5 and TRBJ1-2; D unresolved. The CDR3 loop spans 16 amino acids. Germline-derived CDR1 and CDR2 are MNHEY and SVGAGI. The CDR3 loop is CASSYSPEVPFYGYTF. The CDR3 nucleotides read TGTGCCAGCAGCTACTCCCCTGAAGTCCCATTTTATGGCTACACCTTC.

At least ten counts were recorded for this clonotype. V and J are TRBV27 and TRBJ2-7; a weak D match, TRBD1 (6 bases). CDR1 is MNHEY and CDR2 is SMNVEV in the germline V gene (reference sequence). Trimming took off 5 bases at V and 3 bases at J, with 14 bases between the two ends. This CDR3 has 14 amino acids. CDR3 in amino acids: CASSPGSGDYEQYF. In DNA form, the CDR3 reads TGTGCCAGCAGTCCCGGGTCAGGGGACTACGAGCAGTACTTC.

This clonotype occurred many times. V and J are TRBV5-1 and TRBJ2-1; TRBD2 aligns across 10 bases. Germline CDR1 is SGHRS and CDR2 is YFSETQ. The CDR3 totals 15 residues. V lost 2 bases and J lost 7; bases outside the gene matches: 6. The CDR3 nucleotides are TGCGCCAGCAGCTTAGCAGCGGGAGGGCCGAATGAGCAGTTCTTC. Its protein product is CASSLAAGGPNEQFF.

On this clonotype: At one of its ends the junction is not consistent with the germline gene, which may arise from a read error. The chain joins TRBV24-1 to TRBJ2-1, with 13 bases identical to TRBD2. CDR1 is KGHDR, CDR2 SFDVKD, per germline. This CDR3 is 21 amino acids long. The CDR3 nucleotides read TGTGCCGCCAGTGACGCCCCGGGACTAGCGGGACAATCTCGCTCCTACAATGAGCAGTTCTTC. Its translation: CAASDAPGLAGQSRSYNEQFF.

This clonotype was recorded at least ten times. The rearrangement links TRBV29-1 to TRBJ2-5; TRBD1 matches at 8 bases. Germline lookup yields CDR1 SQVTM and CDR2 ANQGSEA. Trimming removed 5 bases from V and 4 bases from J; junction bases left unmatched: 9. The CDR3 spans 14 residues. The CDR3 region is CSVPPRGLGETQYF. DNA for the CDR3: TGCAGCGTTCCCCCCAGGGGGCTAGGAGAGACCCAGTACTTC.

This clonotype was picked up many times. Here the CDR3 DNA reads TGTGCCAGCGGTCGGGTTCAGCAGGAGACCCAGTACTTC. Protein product: CASGRVQQETQYF. The rearrangement joins TRBV7-2 to TRBJ2-5; D not resolved. The V gene lost 8 bases and the J gene lost 5 bases, with 15 bases spanning the gap. This CDR3 comprises 13 residues. The V gene's germline CDR1 is SGHTA and CDR2 FQGNSA.

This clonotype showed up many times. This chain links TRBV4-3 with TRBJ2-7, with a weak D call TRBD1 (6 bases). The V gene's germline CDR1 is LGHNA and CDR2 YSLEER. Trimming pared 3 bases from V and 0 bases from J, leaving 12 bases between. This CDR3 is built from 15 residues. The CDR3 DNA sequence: TGCGCCAGCAGCCATCGAGCAGGGGTCTCCTACGAGCAGTACTTC. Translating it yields CASSHRAGVSYEQYF.

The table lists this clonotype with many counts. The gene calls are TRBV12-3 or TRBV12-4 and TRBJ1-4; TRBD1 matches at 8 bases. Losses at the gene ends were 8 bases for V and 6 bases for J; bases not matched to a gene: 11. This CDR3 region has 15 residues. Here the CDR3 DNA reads TGTGCCAGCTCCTCTCCGTACAGGGGGGATGAAAAACTGTTTTTT. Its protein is CASSSPYRGDEKLFF.

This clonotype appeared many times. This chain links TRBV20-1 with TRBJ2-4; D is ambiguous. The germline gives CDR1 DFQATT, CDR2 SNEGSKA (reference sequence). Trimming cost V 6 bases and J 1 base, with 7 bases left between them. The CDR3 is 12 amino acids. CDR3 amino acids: CSAAVAKNIQYF. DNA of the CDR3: TGCAGTGCGGCAGTGGCCAAAAACATTCAGTACTTC.

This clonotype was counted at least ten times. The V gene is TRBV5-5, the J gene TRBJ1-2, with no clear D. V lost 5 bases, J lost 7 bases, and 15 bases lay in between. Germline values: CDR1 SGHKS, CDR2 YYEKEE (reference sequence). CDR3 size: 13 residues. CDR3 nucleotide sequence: TGTGCCAGCAGTCAGAACGCCATGCTTGGCTACACCTTC. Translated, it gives CASSQNAMLGYTF.

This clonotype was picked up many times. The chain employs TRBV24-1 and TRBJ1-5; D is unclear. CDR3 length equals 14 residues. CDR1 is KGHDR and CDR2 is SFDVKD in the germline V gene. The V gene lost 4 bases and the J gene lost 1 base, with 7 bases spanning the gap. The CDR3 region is CATSDVGSNQPQHF. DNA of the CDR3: TGTGCCACCAGTGACGTGGGAAGCAATCAGCCCCAGCATTTT.

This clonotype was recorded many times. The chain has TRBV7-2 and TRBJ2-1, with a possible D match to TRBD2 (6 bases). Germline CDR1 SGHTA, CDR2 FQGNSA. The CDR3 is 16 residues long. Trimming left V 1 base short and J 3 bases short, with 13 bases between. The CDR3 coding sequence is TGTGCCAGCAGCTTAGGGGGTCGGGGGATCTACAATGAGCAGTTCTTC. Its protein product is CASSLGGRGIYNEQFF. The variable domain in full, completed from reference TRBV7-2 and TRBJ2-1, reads GAGVSQSPSNKVTEKGKDVELRCDPISGHTALYWYRQSLGQGLEFLIYFQGNSAPDKSGLPSDRFSAERTGGSVSTLTIQRTQQEDSAVYLCASSLGGRGIYNEQFFGPGTRLTVL.

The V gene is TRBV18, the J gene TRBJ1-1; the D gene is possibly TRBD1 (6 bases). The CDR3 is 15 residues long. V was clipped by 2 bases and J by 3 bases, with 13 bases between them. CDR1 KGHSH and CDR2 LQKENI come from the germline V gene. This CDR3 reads CASSPLQGGDTEAFF. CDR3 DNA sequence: TGTGCCAGCTCACCATTACAGGGAGGGGACACTGAAGCTTTCTTT. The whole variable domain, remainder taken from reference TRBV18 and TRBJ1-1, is NAGVMQNPRHLVRRRGQEARLRCSPMKGHSHVYWYRQLPEEGLKFMVYLQKENIIDESGMPKERFSAEFPKEGPSILRIQQVVRGDSAAYFCASSPLQGGDTEAFFGQGTRLTVV.

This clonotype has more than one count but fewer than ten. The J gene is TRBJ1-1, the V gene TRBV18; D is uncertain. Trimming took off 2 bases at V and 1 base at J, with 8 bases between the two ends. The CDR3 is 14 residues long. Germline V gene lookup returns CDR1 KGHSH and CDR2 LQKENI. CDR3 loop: CASSPSISNTEAFF. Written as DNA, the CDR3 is TGTGCCAGCTCACCATCGATCTCGAACACTGAAGCTTTCTTT.

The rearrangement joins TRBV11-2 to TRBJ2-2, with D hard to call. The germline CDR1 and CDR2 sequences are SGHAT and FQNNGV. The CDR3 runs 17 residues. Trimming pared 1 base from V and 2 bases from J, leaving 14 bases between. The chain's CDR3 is CASSLVSPGQNTGELFF. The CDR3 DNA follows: TGTGCCAGCAGCTTAGTCTCGCCAGGCCAAAACACCGGGGAGCTGTTTTTT.

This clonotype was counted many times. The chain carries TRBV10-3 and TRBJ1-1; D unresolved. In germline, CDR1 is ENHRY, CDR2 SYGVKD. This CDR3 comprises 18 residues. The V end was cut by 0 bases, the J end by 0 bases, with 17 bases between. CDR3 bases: TGTGCCATCAGTGAGTCGGCCAGAACTCCAGGCATGAACACTGAAGCTTTCTTT. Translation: CAISESARTPGMNTEAFF.